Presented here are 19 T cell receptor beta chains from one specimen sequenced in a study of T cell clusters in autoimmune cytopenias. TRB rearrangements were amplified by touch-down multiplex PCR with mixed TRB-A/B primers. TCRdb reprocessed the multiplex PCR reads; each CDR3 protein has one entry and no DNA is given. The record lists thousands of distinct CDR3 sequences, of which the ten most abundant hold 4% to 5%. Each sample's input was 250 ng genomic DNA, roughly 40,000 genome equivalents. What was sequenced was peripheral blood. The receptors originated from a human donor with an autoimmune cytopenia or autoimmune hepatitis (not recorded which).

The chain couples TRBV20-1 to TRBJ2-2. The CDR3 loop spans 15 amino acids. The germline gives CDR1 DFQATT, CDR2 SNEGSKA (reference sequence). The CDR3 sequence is CSARDEGGNTGELFF.

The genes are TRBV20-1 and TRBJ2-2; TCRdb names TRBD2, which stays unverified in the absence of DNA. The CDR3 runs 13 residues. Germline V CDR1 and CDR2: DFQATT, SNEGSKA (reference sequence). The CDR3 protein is CSAESGGVGELFF.

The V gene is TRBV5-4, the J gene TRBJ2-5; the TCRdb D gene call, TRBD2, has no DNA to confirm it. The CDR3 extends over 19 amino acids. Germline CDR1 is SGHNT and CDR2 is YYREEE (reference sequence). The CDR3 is CASSPRGPSGGNPQETQYF.

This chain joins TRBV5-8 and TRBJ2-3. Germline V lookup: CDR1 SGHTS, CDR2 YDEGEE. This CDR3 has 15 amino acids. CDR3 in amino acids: CASSLGSGVADTQYF.

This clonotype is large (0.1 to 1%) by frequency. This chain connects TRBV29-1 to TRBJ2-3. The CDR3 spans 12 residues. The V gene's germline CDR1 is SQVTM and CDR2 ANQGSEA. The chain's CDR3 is CSVPWGPDTQYF.

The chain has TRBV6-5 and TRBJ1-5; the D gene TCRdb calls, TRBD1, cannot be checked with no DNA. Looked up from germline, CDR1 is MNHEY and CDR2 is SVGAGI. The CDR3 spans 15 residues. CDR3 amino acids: CASSPSGQGYQPQHF.

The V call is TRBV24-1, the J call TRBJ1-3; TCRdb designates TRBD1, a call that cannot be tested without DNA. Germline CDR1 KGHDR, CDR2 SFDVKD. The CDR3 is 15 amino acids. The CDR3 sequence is CATSDFLGVGNTIYF.

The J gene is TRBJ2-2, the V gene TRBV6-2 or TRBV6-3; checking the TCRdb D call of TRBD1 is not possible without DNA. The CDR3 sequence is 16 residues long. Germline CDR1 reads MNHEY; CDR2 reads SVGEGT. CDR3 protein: CASSPDSTGNTGELFF.

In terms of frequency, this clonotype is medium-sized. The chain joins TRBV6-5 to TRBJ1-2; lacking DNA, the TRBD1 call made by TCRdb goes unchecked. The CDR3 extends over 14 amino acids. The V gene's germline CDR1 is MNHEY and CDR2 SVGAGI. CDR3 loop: CASSVRDRDYGYTF.

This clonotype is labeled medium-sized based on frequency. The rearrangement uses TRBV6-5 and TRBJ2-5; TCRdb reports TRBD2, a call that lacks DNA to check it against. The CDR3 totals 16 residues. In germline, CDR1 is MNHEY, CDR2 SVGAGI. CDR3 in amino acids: CASSYSWGGGQETQYF.

Here the CDR3 reads CASSVDSNQPQHF. This chain joins TRBV6-4 and TRBJ1-5. The germline V gene has CDR1 MRHNA and CDR2 SNTAGT. CDR3 length: 13 amino acids.

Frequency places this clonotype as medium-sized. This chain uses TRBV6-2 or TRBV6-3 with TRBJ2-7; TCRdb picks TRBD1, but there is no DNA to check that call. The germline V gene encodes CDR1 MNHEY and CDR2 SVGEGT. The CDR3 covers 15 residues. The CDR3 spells CASSSPLTGIYEQYF.

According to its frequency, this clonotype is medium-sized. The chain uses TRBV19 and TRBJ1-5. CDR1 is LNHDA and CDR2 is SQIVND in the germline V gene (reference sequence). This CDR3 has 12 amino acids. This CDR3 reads CASRSSNQPQHF.

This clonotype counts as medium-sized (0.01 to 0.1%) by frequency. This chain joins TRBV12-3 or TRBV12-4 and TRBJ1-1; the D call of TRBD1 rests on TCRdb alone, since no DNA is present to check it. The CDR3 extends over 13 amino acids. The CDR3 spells CASTLTGAAEAFF.

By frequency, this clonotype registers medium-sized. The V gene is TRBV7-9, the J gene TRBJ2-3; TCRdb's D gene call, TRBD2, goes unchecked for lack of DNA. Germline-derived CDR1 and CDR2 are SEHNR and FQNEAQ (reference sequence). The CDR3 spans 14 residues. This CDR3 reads CASSPTSGADTQYF.

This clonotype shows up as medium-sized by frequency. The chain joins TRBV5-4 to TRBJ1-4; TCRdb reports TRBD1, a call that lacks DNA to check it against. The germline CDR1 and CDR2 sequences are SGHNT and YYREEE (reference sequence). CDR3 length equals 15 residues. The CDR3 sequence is CASSLEGLANEKLFF. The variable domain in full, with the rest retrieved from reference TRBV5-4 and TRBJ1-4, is ETGVTQSPTHLIKTRGQQVTLRCSSQSGHNTVSWYQQALGQGPQFIFQYYREEENGRGNFPPRFSGLQFPNYSSELNVNALELDDSALYLCASSLEGLANEKLFFGSGTQLSVL.

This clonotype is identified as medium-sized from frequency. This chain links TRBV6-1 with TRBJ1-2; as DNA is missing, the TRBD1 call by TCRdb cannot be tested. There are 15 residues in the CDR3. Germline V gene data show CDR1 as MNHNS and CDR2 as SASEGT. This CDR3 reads CASSEGGGDVFRGTF.

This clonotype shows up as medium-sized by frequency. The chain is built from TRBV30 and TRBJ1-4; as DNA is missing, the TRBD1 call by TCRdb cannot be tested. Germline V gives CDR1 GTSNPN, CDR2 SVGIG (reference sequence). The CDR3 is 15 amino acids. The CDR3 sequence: CAWSALWGPNEKLFF.

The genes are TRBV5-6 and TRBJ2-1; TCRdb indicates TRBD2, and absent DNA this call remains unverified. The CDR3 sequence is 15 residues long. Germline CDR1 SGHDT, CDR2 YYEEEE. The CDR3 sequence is CASSFPAASYNEQFF.